This TCR beta chain comes out of a study of CD8+ T cells in alopecia areata. General observations from the study: In scalp and blood, many expanded lesional clones persisted during tofacitinib.

RNA was extracted and reverse transcribed into cDNA as the sequencing template. Profiling relied on immunoSEQ multiplex PCR, and the TCRdb table lists in-frame clones only, not all of them. This sample has 90,000 to 120,000 clones; roughly 84% occur once, and the top ten carry around a quarter. Treatment reported: oral pan-JAK inhibitor, 5-10 mg twice daily. As regards this clone: Its antigen is as yet unknown.

CDR3 length equals 17 residues. Per germline, CDR1 KGHSH and CDR2 LQKENI. V was pared by 3 bases and J by 5 bases, with 10 bases of the junction left unmatched. The chain couples TRBV18 to TRBJ2-5, with 12 bases lining up with TRBD2. The TCR sequence derives from a human donor with alopecia areata. The input for sequencing was CD8+ T cells sorted from blood, taken at week 24, from a patient treated with tofacitinib. Here the CDR3 reads CASSPPTSGGPLETQYF. The CDR3 nucleotides are TGTGCCAGCTCACCTCCGACTAGCGGGGGACCTCTGGAGACCCAGTACTTC.